This T cell receptor (beta chain) came from a study of T cell changes during pregnancy in multiple sclerosis. This CDR3 is built from 10 residues. Between the trimmed V and J ends, which lost 7 bases and 7 bases, there was a span of 10 bases. The V gene's germline CDR1 is GTSNPN and CDR2 SVGIG (reference sequence). Only in-frame clones appear in the TCRdb table, and some are missing; sequencing was by immunoSEQ multiplex PCR. Of some 15,000 clones in the sample, 70% to 90% were seen once. Specimen: CD8+ T cells from peripheral blood mononuclear cells, collected in the second trimester of pregnancy. This chain joins TRBV30 and TRBJ1-2; D is uncertain. The sequence was obtained from a female donor in good health, enrolled as a control in a pregnancy study. This chain's CDR3 is CALRQFGYTF. The CDR3 DNA is TGTGCCTTGCGACAATTTGGCTACACCTTC.